This TCR beta chain emerged from a study of blood T cell repertoires in COVID-19 (TCRdb year 2020). Background for the entire study: Samples from collaborators originated in the United States, Italy and Spain and spanned both the acute and convalescent phases of COVID-19. The prospective study material was composed of cDNA or gDNA derived from T cells, B-cell-depleted T cells, or PBMCs. Subjects who had been exposed to COVID-19, were actively infected with it, or had recovered from it provided the deeply sampled blood TCRbeta repertoires that made up the dataset. A freely available public database, intended as a resource for researchers studying the immune response to SARS-CoV-2, is where the repertoires were released. Samples were obtained from the ongoing ImmuneRACE study (first 160 participants) and from 1,254 subjects provided by 6 global collaborators. Nearly every sample came with metadata listing a de-identified subject ID, COVID-19 status, age in years and sex. Where HLA class I and class II types were available, the types were taken from metadata supplied by the sample provider, not from assay-based typing. What the study reported, not specific to this receptor: The quantity of clinical and demographic metadata differed by source and by participant and was supplied without curation.

Collaborating institutions collected whole blood in K2EDTA tubes following their own protocols. Collaborator samples were shipped for TCRbeta analysis as frozen whole blood, isolated PBMCs, or DNA extracted from either sample type. Concerning this clone: The antigen it recognizes is unknown. No quality values exist for individual bases; no much larger clone is one base distant.

TCRbeta CDR3 regions were amplified from genomic DNA by means of the immunoSEQ Assay, a bias-controlled multiplex PCR. Processing in the source paper ran as follows. Nucleated cell counts per sample were estimated from amplification of reference gene primers within the assay. To quantify the absolute abundance of each unique TCRbeta CDR3 rearrangement, sequence reads were collapsed and filtered. For each sample, productive Simpson clonality was calculated by taking the square root of Simpson's diversity index across productive rearrangements. TCRdb re-hosts the immuneACCESS table, in-frame sequences only. Its copies lack some clones; in the studies checked, an unresolved V gene accounts for under half of them, and the cause for the rest is not known. The D gene and trimming were derived from the DNA, and the V and J assignments and clone size from that table. The table for this sample lists about 260,000 clones; 86% of them were counted only once. Together, the top ten hold just under 9% of the sample.

Trimming accounts for 0 bases at V and 4 bases at J, while the number of junction bases matched to no gene is 7. The germline V gene yields SGHRS for CDR1 and YFSETQ for CDR2. The CDR3 measures 16 amino acids from cysteine to phenylalanine. Just CDR3 DNA is preserved here, 48 bases in frame from base 1. The receptor was isolated from a middle-aged man with active or convalescent COVID-19. Material for sequencing was peripheral blood. The chain was built from TRBV5-1 and TRBJ2-5; TRBD2 aligns with 9 central bases. The bases are TGCGCCAGCAGCTTGGCGGTAGCGGGAGCCTCAGAGACCCAGTACTTC. Translated, this is CASSLAVAGASETQYF.